Presented here are 30 T cell receptor beta chains from one specimen sequenced in a study of cytomegalovirus exposure and HLA in healthy donors (dated by TCRdb to about 2017). Library preparation used the immunoSEQ multiplex PCR assay. For the multiplex PCR, a mixture combining 60 forward primers for TCR Vbeta segments and 13 reverse primers for TCR Jbeta segments was used. Not all clones reach the TCRdb copy of this immuneACCESS table, which keeps in-frame sequences only. Checked studies attribute under half of the gap to unresolved V genes and leave the rest unexplained. The sample data list about 150,000 clones, and roughly three quarters of these were observed just once. 0.95% to 1.4% of the sample goes to the ten largest clones. Sequencing was done on a sample of PBMCs. These TCRs come from a male donor in good health and CMV-seronegative.

The chain has TRBV20-1 and TRBJ2-7; 7 nucleotides align to TRBD1. V shed 5 bases and J 4 bases; nucleotides not matched to a gene: 2. CDR1 is DFQATT, CDR2 SNEGSKA, per germline (reference sequence). This CDR3 has 11 amino acids. This chain's CDR3 is CSARQGYEQYF. The CDR3, as DNA: TGCAGTGCTCGACAGGGTTACGAGCAGTACTTC.

The J gene is TRBJ2-4, the V gene TRBV2; 9 bases are shared with TRBD1. The CDR3 is made up of 16 amino acids. V lost 6 bases, J lost 0 bases, and 6 bases stayed unmatched. Looked up from germline, CDR1 is SNHLY and CDR2 is FYNNEI. CDR3 sequence: CASSPGQGLAKNIQYF. CDR3 DNA: TGTGCCAGCAGCCCCGGACAGGGGCTAGCCAAAAACATTCAGTACTTC. Full variable domain (outside the CDR3, taken from reference TRBV2 and TRBJ2-4): EPEVTQTPSHQVTQMGQEVILRCVPISNHLYFYWYRQILGQKVEFLVSFYNNEISEKSEIFDDQFSVERPDGSNFTLKIRSTKLEDSAMYFCASSPGQGLAKNIQYFGAGTRLSVL.

The chain combines TRBV19 with TRBJ1-2; 9 bases align to TRBD1. The CDR3 loop spans 12 amino acids. The V gene's germline CDR1 is LNHDA and CDR2 SQIVND (reference sequence). V gave up 9 bases and J gave up 3 bases; unmatched junction bases: 2. This CDR3 is CASRQGDYGYTF. CDR3 coding DNA: TGTGCCAGCCGACAGGGGGACTATGGCTACACCTTC.

This clone has a single count. The chain is built from TRBV6-4 and TRBJ2-1; 9 nucleotides match TRBD2. The CDR3 has 15 residues. Trimming removed 1 base from V and 8 bases from J; junction bases left unmatched: 6. The germline CDR1 and CDR2 sequences are MRHNA and SNTAGT. Here the CDR3 DNA reads TGTGCCAGCAGTGACTGGGCTAGCGGGGAACATGAGCAGTTCTTC. Translating it yields CASSDWASGEHEQFF.

This clone has a handful of counts. This chain connects TRBV5-1 to TRBJ1-1; tentative D call: TRBD1 (5 bases). V was clipped by 4 bases and J by 0 bases, with 13 bases between them. This CDR3 is 15 amino acids long. Germline-derived CDR1 and CDR2 are SGHRS and YFSETQ. In DNA, the CDR3 is TGCGCCAGCAGCGAGCAAGGCAGGGTGAACACTGAAGCTTTCTTT. Its protein is CASSEQGRVNTEAFF.

CDR3 sequence: CASSPLAAYNEQFF. The CDR3 region has the DNA TGTGCCAGCAGCCCTCTAGCGGCGTACAATGAGCAGTTCTTC. The chain recombines TRBV6-5 with TRBJ2-1; TRBD2 agrees at 7 bases. Germline V gene sequence: CDR1 MNHEY, CDR2 SVGAGI. The CDR3 extends over 14 amino acids. Trimming at V came to 6 bases and at J to 4 bases, leaving 6 bases not matched to a gene.

This clone was recorded a few times. The CDR3 loop reads CASSRIGTGPNEKLFF. CDR3 nucleotides: TGTGCCAGCAGCCGGATAGGGACAGGGCCTAATGAAAAACTGTTTTTT. This chain connects TRBV4-2 to TRBJ1-4; the match to TRBD1 covers 9 bases. Germline V gene data show CDR1 as LGHNA and CDR2 as YNFKEQ. The V segment lost 4 bases and the J segment 3 bases; nucleotides outside the gene matches: 6. This CDR3 is 16 amino acids long.

The chain couples TRBV27 to TRBJ2-5; D is ambiguous. The J call may be faulty, since TRBJ2-7 better matches the DNA end. Germline-derived CDR1 and CDR2 are MNHEY and SMNVEV (reference sequence). The CDR3 consists of 15 residues. The chain's CDR3 is CASSLSGSIYYEQYF. The CDR3 DNA reads TGTGCCAGCAGTTTATCTGGGTCAATCTACTACGAGCAGTACTTC.

This chain joins TRBV27 and TRBJ2-5; 10 bases agree with TRBD2. The better agreement between TRBJ2-7 and the DNA end casts doubt on the J call. CDR3 length equals 13 residues. Per germline, CDR1 MNHEY and CDR2 SMNVEV (reference sequence). CDR3 coding DNA: TGTGCCAGCAGGAGGACTAGCGGCTACGAGCAGTACTTC. It encodes CASRRTSGYEQYF.

The rearrangement links TRBV30 to TRBJ1-1; D unclear. CDR1 and CDR2 from the germline V gene are GTSNPN and SVGIG (reference sequence). Trimming took off 7 bases at V and 6 bases at J, with 12 bases between the two ends. The CDR3 extends over 11 amino acids. Here the CDR3 DNA reads TGTGCCTTGACATTTTCGGCTGAAGCTTTCTTT. Protein: CALTFSAEAFF.

This clone was counted between two and nine times. This chain uses TRBV9 with TRBJ2-1, with 13 bases that match TRBD2. Germline CDR1 and CDR2: SGDLS and YYNGEE. The J segment lost 7 bases and the V segment lost 4 bases, leaving 11 bases of the junction unmatched. CDR3 length: 17 amino acids. CDR3 amino acids: CASSSGLAGAYGNEQFF. The CDR3 coding sequence is TGTGCCAGCAGCTCAGGACTAGCGGGGGCCTACGGGAATGAGCAGTTCTTC.

A few counts support this clone. This sample also contains other DNA sequences that code for the same CDR3. J is TRBJ2-7 and V is TRBV6-6; TRBD1 aligns across 9 bases. Losses at the gene ends were 6 bases for V and 2 bases for J; bases not matched to a gene: 5. Germline V gene data show CDR1 as MNHNY and CDR2 as SVGAGI (reference sequence). The CDR3 runs 14 residues. The CDR3 region is CASSTGQGTYEQYF. In DNA, the CDR3 is TGTGCCAGCAGCACGGGACAGGGAACCTACGAGCAGTACTTC.

V usage is TRBV11-2 and J usage is TRBJ2-1; 7 bases fit TRBD2. V was clipped by 5 bases and J by 10 bases; unmatched bases: 2. CDR1 is SGHAT and CDR2 is FQNNGV in the germline V gene. The CDR3 has 11 residues. The CDR3 bases are TGTGCCAGCAGCCCCGGGGGGGAGCAGTTCTTC. Protein: CASSPGGEQFF.

This clone showed up just once. The V gene is TRBV6-5, the J gene TRBJ2-7; D call uncertain. CDR1 and CDR2 (germline): MNHEY, SVGAGI. The V gene lost 0 bases and the J gene lost 2 bases, with 8 bases spanning the gap. CDR3 length: 14 residues. The CDR3 bases are TGTGCCAGCAGTTACTCGCCCACGGCCTACGAGCAGTACTTC. This encodes CASSYSPTAYEQYF.

This clone has just a few counts. CDR3 in amino acids: CAISPRDSSYEQYF. CDR3 nucleotides: TGTGCCATCAGCCCACGGGACAGCTCCTACGAGCAGTACTTC. The chain uses TRBV10-3 and TRBJ2-7, with 7 bases lining up with TRBD1. Germline lookup yields CDR1 ENHRY and CDR2 SYGVKD. J lost 0 bases, V lost 6 bases, and 5 bases had no gene match. There are 14 residues in the CDR3.

The chain has TRBV4-1 and TRBJ1-2; the match to TRBD1 covers 9 bases. V lost 4 bases, J lost 8 bases, and 5 bases stayed unmatched. Germline V gene sequence: CDR1 MGHRA, CDR2 YSYEKL. This CDR3 has 13 residues. The CDR3, as DNA: TGCGCCAGCAGCCCACAGGGGGCAAGGGGCTACACCTTC. Protein product: CASSPQGARGYTF.

V is TRBV7-8 and J is TRBJ2-7, with TRBD2 identical over 9 bases. The germline V gene has CDR1 SGHVS and CDR2 FQNEAQ. The CDR3 spans 16 residues. V gave up 1 base and J gave up 0 bases; unmatched junction bases: 4. Here the CDR3 DNA reads TGTGCCAGCAGCTTAGGTGCGGGGGGGAGCTCCTACGAGCAGTACTTC. This translates into CASSLGAGGSSYEQYF. The full variable domain, completed using reference TRBV7-8 and TRBJ2-7, is GAGVSQSPRYKVAKRGQDVALRCDPISGHVSLFWYQQALGQGPEFLTYFQNEAQLDKSGLPSDRFFAERPEGSVSTLKIQRTQQEDSAVYLCASSLGAGGSSYEQYFGPGTRLTVT.

V usage is TRBV11-2 and J usage is TRBJ2-5; 7 nucleotides line up with TRBD2. The trim removed 2 bases at V and 5 bases at J, leaving 5 bases unmatched. Germline V lookup: CDR1 SGHAT, CDR2 FQNNGV. The CDR3 length is 14 residues. CDR3 bases: TGTGCCAGCAGCTTACGACTAGCAGTTGAGACCCAGTACTTC. Its translation: CASSLRLAVETQYF.

The rearrangement joins TRBV5-1 to TRBJ1-1; unclear D gene. The CDR3 runs to 14 residues. Per the germline V gene, CDR1 is SGHRS and CDR2 is YFSETQ. Trimming pared 1 base from V and 0 bases from J, leaving 7 bases between. Here the CDR3 reads CASSLSRVNTEAFF. CDR3 bases: TGCGCCAGCAGCTTGTCGAGGGTGAACACTGAAGCTTTCTTT.

V and J are TRBV11-2 and TRBJ2-7; weak D call: TRBD2 (6 bases). From germline, CDR1 is SGHAT and CDR2 FQNNGV. The CDR3 length is 17 residues. Deletions cut 2 bases from V and 0 bases from J, with 17 bases between. CDR3 DNA: TGTGCCAGCAGCTTAACGTGGGGCGGGATCAGCTCCTACGAGCAGTACTTC. Residues: CASSLTWGGISSYEQYF.

The genes are TRBV25-1 and TRBJ2-3; 10 nucleotides line up with TRBD2. The V and J ends lost 3 bases and 1 base, in that order; junction bases with no gene match: 4. This CDR3 spans 16 amino acids. The germline V gene encodes CDR1 MGHDK and CDR2 SYGVNS. The CDR3 nucleotides are TGTGCCAGCAGTGATCGAAGCGGGGGGGGCACAGATACGCAGTATTTT. Translating gives CASSDRSGGGTDTQYF.

The V gene is TRBV29-1, the J gene TRBJ1-1; D not certain. Trimming took 6 bases from V and 0 from J, leaving 11 bases between them. Looked up from germline, CDR1 is SQVTM and CDR2 is ANQGSEA. This CDR3 is built from 13 residues. The CDR3 sequence is CSVHPVMNTEAFF. The CDR3 nucleotides are TGCAGCGTGCATCCAGTTATGAACACTGAAGCTTTCTTT.

The V and J genes are TRBV19 and TRBJ1-5, with a tentative D call TRBD1 (6 bases). V was pared by 3 bases and J by 5 bases, with 8 bases between. The CDR3 extends over 13 amino acids. Per germline, CDR1 LNHDA and CDR2 SQIVND (reference sequence). CDR3 sequence (DNA): TGTGCCAGTAGTATGGACAGTGATCAGCCCCAGCATTTT. Translation: CASSMDSDQPQHF. The whole variable domain, remainder taken from reference TRBV19 and TRBJ1-5, is DGGITQSPKYLFRKEGQNVTLSCEQNLNHDAMYWYRQDPGQGLRLIYYSQIVNDFQKGDIAEGYSVSREKKESFPLTVTSAQKNPTAFYLCASSMDSDQPQHFGDGTRLSIL.

The chain carries TRBV7-3 and TRBJ2-5; weak D call: TRBD1 (6 bases). The V end was cut by 5 bases, the J end by 2 bases, with 15 bases between. CDR3 size: 15 residues. CDR1 is SGHTA, CDR2 FQGTGA, per germline. Written as DNA, the CDR3 is TGTGCCAGCAGCCCCGGGACAACTCTGCAAGAGACCCAGTACTTC. It translates to CASSPGTTLQETQYF.

The rearrangement uses TRBV4-1 and TRBJ2-1; TRBD2 agrees at 16 bases. Germline V gene sequence: CDR1 MGHRA, CDR2 YSYEKL. The CDR3 totals 21 residues. J gave up 1 base and V 2 bases, and 11 bases lay outside the gene matches. The chain's CDR3 is CASSQRPTGTSGGASYNEQFF. The CDR3, as DNA: TGCGCCAGCAGCCAAAGGCCGACCGGGACTAGCGGGGGGGCGTCCTACAATGAGCAGTTCTTC.

This rearrangement joins TRBV2 to TRBJ2-5, with 13 bases matching TRBD2. This CDR3 has 15 amino acids. Germline CDR1 reads SNHLY; CDR2 reads FYNNEI. Trimming at V came to 1 base and at J to 9 bases, leaving 5 bases not matched to a gene. As DNA, the CDR3 is TGTGCCAGCAGTGAAGGGACTAGCGGGGGAAGGGCCCAGTACTTC. This gives the protein CASSEGTSGGRAQYF. Variable domain in full (rest from reference TRBV2 and TRBJ2-5): EPEVTQTPSHQVTQMGQEVILRCVPISNHLYFYWYRQILGQKVEFLVSFYNNEISEKSEIFDDQFSVERPDGSNFTLKIRSTKLEDSAMYFCASSEGTSGGRAQYFGPGTRLLVL.

The J gene is TRBJ2-7, the V gene TRBV4-1; 9 nucleotides match TRBD1. This CDR3 is 14 amino acids long. Looked up from germline, CDR1 is MGHRA and CDR2 is YSYEKL. J lost 2 bases, V lost 5 bases, and 4 bases had no gene match. In DNA form, the CDR3 reads TGCGCCAGCAGCTCCGGGACAGGGACCTACGAGCAGTACTTC. This codes for CASSSGTGTYEQYF.

The chain uses TRBV5-1 and TRBJ1-2; 7 nucleotides line up with TRBD1. Germline assignment: CDR1 SGHRS and CDR2 YFSETQ. V dropped 4 bases and J dropped 6; count of bases not matched to a gene: 12. This CDR3 has 15 residues. Here the CDR3 reads CASSPGGDRVNGYTF. The CDR3 DNA follows: TGCGCCAGCAGCCCCGGGGGTGACAGGGTGAATGGCTACACCTTC. Full variable domain (rest looked up from reference TRBV5-1 and TRBJ1-2): KAGVTQTPRYLIKTRGQQVTLSCSPISGHRSVSWYQQTPGQGLQFLFEYFSETQRNKGNFPGRFSGRQFSNSRSEMNVSTLELGDSALYLCASSPGGDRVNGYTFGSGTRLTVV.

This rearrangement joins TRBV7-2 to TRBJ1-2; TRBD1 matches at 9 bases. This CDR3 has 13 residues. CDR1 and CDR2 from the germline V gene are SGHTA and FQGNSA. V shed 5 bases, J shed 6 bases, and the junction held 4 bases outside the gene matches. The CDR3 DNA reads TGTGCCAGCAGCCCAGACAGGGGGGATGGCTACACCTTC. Amino acids: CASSPDRGDGYTF. The whole variable domain, filled in from reference TRBV7-2 and TRBJ1-2, reads GAGVSQSPSNKVTEKGKDVELRCDPISGHTALYWYRQSLGQGLEFLIYFQGNSAPDKSGLPSDRFSAERTGGSVSTLTIQRTQQEDSAVYLCASSPDRGDGYTFGSGTRLTVV.

This clone was seen just once. The chain is built from TRBV7-9 and TRBJ2-2; TRBD2 matches 7 bases. CDR1 is SEHNR, CDR2 FQNEAQ, per germline (reference sequence). CDR3 length equals 16 residues. The V segment lost 3 bases and the J segment 4 bases; nucleotides outside the gene matches: 8. The CDR3 region has the DNA TGTGCCAGCAGCTTTGAAGCGGGGAGGTCCACCGGGGAGCTGTTTTTT. Its translation: CASSFEAGRSTGELFF.